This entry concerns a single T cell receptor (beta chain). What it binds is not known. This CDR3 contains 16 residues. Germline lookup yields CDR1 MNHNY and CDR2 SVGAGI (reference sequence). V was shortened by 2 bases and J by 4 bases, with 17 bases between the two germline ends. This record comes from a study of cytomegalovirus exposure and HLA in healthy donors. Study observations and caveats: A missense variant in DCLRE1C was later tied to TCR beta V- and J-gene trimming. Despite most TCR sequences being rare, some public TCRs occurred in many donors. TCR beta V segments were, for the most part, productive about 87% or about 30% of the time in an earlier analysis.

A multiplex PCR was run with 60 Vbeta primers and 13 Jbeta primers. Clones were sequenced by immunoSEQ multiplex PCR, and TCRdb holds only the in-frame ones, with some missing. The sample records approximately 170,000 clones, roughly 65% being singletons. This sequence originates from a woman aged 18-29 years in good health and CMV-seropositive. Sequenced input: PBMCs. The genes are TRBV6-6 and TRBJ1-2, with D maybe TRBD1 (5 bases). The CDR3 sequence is CASSYGAGTESYGYTF. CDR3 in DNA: TGTGCCAGCAGTTACGGGGCGGGGACGGAAAGCTATGGCTACACCTTC.